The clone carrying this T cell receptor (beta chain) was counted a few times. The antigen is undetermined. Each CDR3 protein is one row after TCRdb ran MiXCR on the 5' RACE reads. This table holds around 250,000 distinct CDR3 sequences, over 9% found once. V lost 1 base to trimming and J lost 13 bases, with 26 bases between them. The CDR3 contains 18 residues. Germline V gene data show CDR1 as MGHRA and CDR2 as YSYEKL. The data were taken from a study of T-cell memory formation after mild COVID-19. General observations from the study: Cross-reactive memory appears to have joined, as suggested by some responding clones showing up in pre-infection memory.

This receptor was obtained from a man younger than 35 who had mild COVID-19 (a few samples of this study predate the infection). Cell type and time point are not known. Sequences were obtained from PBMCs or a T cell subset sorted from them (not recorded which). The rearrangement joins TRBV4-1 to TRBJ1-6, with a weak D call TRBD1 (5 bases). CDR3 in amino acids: CASSQGGGAGPAGDPLHF. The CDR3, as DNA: TGCGCCAGCAGCCAAGGGGGCGGAGCAGGGCCGGCGGGAGACCCCCTCCACTTT.